This entry lists 29 T cell receptor beta chains sequenced from one sample in a study of T cells in Graves' hyperthyroidism and ophthalmopathy. Amplification of TCR beta CDR3 regions used RNA as the template. Carried out on the TCR CDR3, a first-round RT-PCR used the HTBI primer set. One entry per CDR3 protein, called by TCRdb with MiXCR from the multiplex PCR reads. This sample has a few hundred thousand distinct CDR3 sequences, with around 21% found just once. The sample consisted of blood. These receptors were collected from a man aged 18 to 30 with Graves' hyperthyroidism.

This clonotype was seen ten or more times. The chain couples TRBV5-1 to TRBJ2-4; no definite D call. CDR3 length: 16 amino acids. V gave up 0 bases and J gave up 0 bases, with 10 bases separating them. Germline V gene data show CDR1 as SGHRS and CDR2 as YFSETQ. Written as DNA, the CDR3 is TGCGCCAGCAGCTTGGTTGTTGGTCTAGCCAAAAACATTCAGTACTTC. This gives the protein CASSLVVGLAKNIQYF.

The chain links TRBV28 to TRBJ2-7; either TRBD1 or TRBD2 may fit D (5 bases each). Germline CDR1 and CDR2: MDHEN and SYDVKM. V was shortened by 5 bases and J by 0 bases, with 11 bases between the two germline ends. This CDR3 has 14 amino acids. The CDR3 protein is CASSLGRLSYEQYF. CDR3 nucleotides: TGTGCCAGCAGTCTGGGACGGCTCTCCTACGAGCAGTACTTC.

This clonotype was seen more than once but under ten times. This sequence joins TRBV3-1 and TRBJ2-5, with D possibly being TRBD1 (5 bases). This CDR3 contains 12 residues. The V end lost 2 bases, the J end lost 6 bases, and 7 bases lay between the germline ends. CDR1 is LGHDT, CDR2 YNNKEL, per germline (reference sequence). The CDR3 DNA is TGTGCCAGCAGCCAACAGGGCCAGACCCAGTACTTC. As protein: CASSQQGQTQYF.

The chain combines TRBV11-2 with TRBJ1-6; no clear D. Trimming took off 5 bases at V and 11 bases at J, with 16 bases between the two ends. CDR3 length equals 14 residues. CDR1 and CDR2 from the germline V gene are SGHAT and FQNNGV. CDR3 sequence reads: CASSTVGVGTPLHF. CDR3 sequence (DNA): TGTGCCAGCAGCACCGTCGGGGTCGGGACACCCCTCCACTTT.

This clonotype was picked up many times. The rearrangement joins TRBV12-3 or TRBV12-4 to TRBJ2-7; tentative D call: TRBD2 (6 bases). The CDR3 has 15 amino acids. The ends were cut back, 2 bases at V and 3 bases at J, with 14 bases in the middle. CDR3 protein: CASSLTDYNYYEQYF. CDR3 nucleotide sequence: TGTGCCAGCAGTTTAACGGACTACAACTACTACGAGCAGTACTTC.

This clonotype was picked up many times. The gene calls are TRBV6-1 and TRBJ1-2; D remains unclear. Trimming pared 2 bases from V and 4 bases from J, leaving 8 bases between. The CDR3 sequence is 13 residues long. Germline loops: CDR1 MNHNS, CDR2 SASEGT. CDR3: CASSESGIYGYTF. The CDR3, as DNA: TGTGCCAGCAGTGAATCCGGAATCTATGGCTACACCTTC.

There are many counts of this clonotype. V gene TRBV20-1 combines with J gene TRBJ1-2; unclear D gene. The V gene's germline CDR1 is DFQATT and CDR2 SNEGSKA (reference sequence). Trimming stripped 3 bases from V and 8 bases from J, with 16 bases between. This CDR3 is 13 amino acids long. DNA of the CDR3: TGCAGTGCTAGTGCAGCGCGTCAAGAGGGCTACACCTTC. Residues: CSASAARQEGYTF.

The V gene is TRBV12-3 or TRBV12-4, the J gene TRBJ1-3; D possibly corresponds to TRBD1 (5 bases). The CDR3 has 16 amino acids. Between the trimmed V and J ends, which lost 6 bases and 0 bases, there was a span of 15 bases. CDR3 sequence (DNA): TGTGCCAGCAGCCGCGAGGGGCGTAACTCTGGAAACACCATATATTTT. Encoded protein: CASSREGRNSGNTIYF.

The rearrangement links TRBV28 to TRBJ1-5; possibly TRBD1 for D (5 bases). Trimming took off 6 bases at V and 0 bases at J, with 12 bases between the two ends. Per germline, CDR1 MDHEN and CDR2 SYDVKM. This CDR3 is 15 amino acids long. This CDR3 is CASRRAGTSNQPQHF. The CDR3 coding sequence is TGTGCCAGCAGAAGAGCGGGGACTAGCAATCAGCCCCAGCATTTT.

This clonotype was found many times. The chain has TRBV12-3 or TRBV12-4 and TRBJ2-5, with D unclear. The germline V and J ends were trimmed by 6 bases and 2 bases, with 7 bases remaining between them. The CDR3 sequence is 12 residues long. The CDR3 loop reads CASSDNQETQYF. The CDR3 DNA reads TGTGCCAGCAGCGACAATCAAGAGACCCAGTACTTC.

Concerning this clonotype: The missing conserved phenylalanine or tryptophan at the end of this CDR3 makes a read error likely. No DNA is shown, since the ends of the CDR3 on it are uncertain; the CDR3 is the one TCRdb lists. The J gene is TRBJ1-1, the V gene TRBV29-1; the table names TRBD1, a call not compared with the DNA. Termini included, the CDR3 measures 10 amino acids. Per germline, CDR1 SQVTM and CDR2 ANQGSEA. The CDR3 loop is CSVVQGEACY.

This clonotype was found many times. This chain uses TRBV9 with TRBJ1-5, with D uncertain. Trimming stripped 0 bases from V and 4 bases from J, with 8 bases between. The CDR3 sequence is 14 residues long. CDR1 SGDLS and CDR2 YYNGEE come from the germline V gene. The DNA of the CDR3 is TGTGCCAGCAGCGTAGGGGCCGGGAATCAGCCCCAGCATTTT. This encodes CASSVGAGNQPQHF.

This chain joins TRBV2 and TRBJ1-1; 8 bases map to TRBD1. V lost 4 bases and J lost 4; bases outside the gene matches: 8. CDR3 length: 15 residues. Germline lookup yields CDR1 SNHLY and CDR2 FYNNEI. The CDR3 DNA follows: TGTGCCAGCAGTGCCCCCCAGGGGGCTGGCACTGAAGCTTTCTTT. Residues: CASSAPQGAGTEAFF.

This clonotype was counted only a few times. This chain links TRBV27 with TRBJ1-1; D gene unclear. Trimming removed 7 bases at V and 1 base at J, with 16 bases between. Germline-derived CDR1 and CDR2 are MNHEY and SMNVEV (reference sequence). This CDR3 spans 15 amino acids. This chain's CDR3 is CASMLGLGENTEAFF. CDR3 in DNA: TGTGCCAGCATGCTCGGGTTAGGTGAGAACACTGAAGCTTTCTTT.

This chain links TRBV20-1 with TRBJ2-2; D uncertain. V dropped 3 bases and J dropped 6 bases, with 8 bases sitting between them. In germline, CDR1 is DFQATT, CDR2 SNEGSKA (reference sequence). The CDR3 has 12 residues. The CDR3 protein is CSASRGAGELFF. The DNA of the CDR3 is TGCAGTGCTAGTCGTGGGGCCGGGGAGCTGTTTTTT.

This clonotype has more than one count but fewer than ten. This sequence may be a read error, since a much larger clone differs from it by one base. The rearrangement joins TRBV11-1 to TRBJ1-1; 9 nucleotides agree with TRBD1. Germline V gives CDR1 SGHAT, CDR2 FQDESV (reference sequence). The CDR3 is 15 amino acids. CDR3 DNA: TGTGCCAGCAGCACCAAACAGGGGGCGTACACTGAAGCTTGCTTT. Amino acid sequence: CASSTKQGAYTEACF.

This clonotype was detected a few times. The chain employs TRBV16 and TRBJ1-1; a possible D gene is TRBD1 (6 bases). This CDR3 region has 14 residues. V shed 5 bases and J shed 8 bases, with 18 bases lying between them. Germline loops: CDR1 KGHSY, CDR2 FQNENV. This CDR3 reads CASSVTGGLREAFF. The DNA for the CDR3 is TGTGCCAGCAGCGTGACTGGGGGCCTGCGAGAAGCTTTCTTT.

This clonotype came up many times. The chain carries TRBV11-2 and TRBJ1-1, with D perhaps TRBD1 (5 bases). CDR3 size: 13 residues. CDR1 and CDR2 from the germline V gene are SGHAT and FQNNGV. V gave up 5 bases and J gave up 7 bases, with 14 bases separating them. CDR3 nucleotide sequence: TGTGCCAGCAGCCCTCTTAGAAGGGGTGAAGCTTTCTTT. Amino acids: CASSPLRRGEAFF.

This chain links TRBV28 with TRBJ2-1; tentatively, D is TRBD1 or TRBD2 (7 bases each). Deletions cut 7 bases from V and 5 bases from J, with 15 bases between. Per germline, CDR1 MDHEN and CDR2 SYDVKM. The CDR3 is 14 amino acids. CDR3 region: CASTRGGKNNEQFF. Here the CDR3 DNA reads TGTGCCAGCACCAGGGGGGGCAAAAACAATGAGCAGTTCTTC.

At least ten counts were recorded for this clonotype. J is TRBJ2-7 and V is TRBV12-3 or TRBV12-4; D not certain. The CDR3 extends over 13 amino acids. V was pared by 2 bases and J by 6 bases, with 11 bases between. The CDR3 coding sequence is TGTGCCAGCAGTTTATTTGACTCCGGCGAGCAGTACTTC. Protein sequence: CASSLFDSGEQYF.

This clonotype appeared many times. The chain uses TRBV19 and TRBJ1-5; D is ambiguous. This CDR3 comprises 15 residues. The ends were cut back, 4 bases at V and 3 bases at J, with 13 bases in the middle. CDR1 is LNHDA, CDR2 SQIVND, per germline (reference sequence). This chain's CDR3 is CASSTVHLTNQPQHF. Here the CDR3 DNA reads TGTGCCAGTAGTACGGTCCACCTTACCAATCAGCCCCAGCATTTT.

This clonotype was observed a handful of times. CDR3 sequence (DNA): TGTGCCAGCAGACATTTCCGGGGCGAGCAGTACTTC. Amino acid sequence: CASRHFRGEQYF. The rearrangement uses TRBV5-8 and TRBJ2-7, with a possible D match to TRBD2 (5 bases). The CDR3 consists of 12 residues. V was clipped by 5 bases and J by 6 bases, with 12 bases between them. Germline CDR1 reads SGHTS; CDR2 reads YDEGEE.

The rearrangement links TRBV20-1 to TRBJ2-5; perhaps TRBD2 as D (5 bases). The CDR3 has 14 residues. The V gene lost 1 base and the J gene lost 3 bases, with 12 bases spanning the gap. From germline, CDR1 is DFQATT and CDR2 SNEGSKA (reference sequence). The CDR3 region is CSARVPGMEETQYF. For the CDR3, the DNA is TGCAGTGCTAGAGTGCCGGGAATGGAAGAGACCCAGTACTTC.

J is TRBJ2-5 and V is TRBV6-2 or TRBV6-3; 11 bases align to TRBD2. Germline lookup yields CDR1 MNHEY and CDR2 SVGEGT. CDR3 length: 13 amino acids. The V and J ends lost 10 bases and 5 bases, in that order; junction bases with no gene match: 6. Written as DNA, the CDR3 is TGTGCCACCCGGGGACTAGCGGTGGAGACCCAGTACTTC. It specifies CATRGLAVETQYF.

This clonotype occurred a few times. The chain couples TRBV5-6 to TRBJ2-4; 10 bases align to TRBD1. The CDR3 is 16 amino acids. Germline-derived CDR1 and CDR2 are SGHDT and YYEEEE. The V and J ends lost 4 bases and 5 bases, in that order; junction bases with no gene match: 9. The CDR3 DNA reads as TGTGCCAGCAGCCCCGGGACAGGGGCCCTCGAAAACATTCAGTACTTC. This encodes CASSPGTGALENIQYF.

In its sample, this clonotype was seen many times. The genes are TRBV7-6 and TRBJ1-3; possible D gene TRBD1, 5 bases. This CDR3 region has 14 residues. Germline loops: CDR1 SGHVS, CDR2 FNYEAQ. V dropped 1 base and J dropped 4 bases, with 8 bases sitting between them. The CDR3, as DNA: TGTGCCAGCAGCTTAGAGGCAGGGGGAAACACCATATATTTT. Translated, it gives CASSLEAGGNTIYF.

This clonotype was counted at least ten times. The chain combines TRBV12-5 with TRBJ2-2, with D possibly matching TRBD1 (6 bases). V dropped 7 bases and J dropped 0 bases, with 18 bases sitting between them. CDR1 and CDR2 from the germline V gene are LGHNT and FRNRAP. This CDR3 is 17 amino acids long. CDR3 loop: CASALRLGTPNTGELFF. The CDR3 DNA follows: TGTGCTAGTGCCTTACGCCTCGGGACACCGAACACCGGGGAGCTGTTTTTT. Full variable domain (remainder filled in from reference TRBV12-5 and TRBJ2-2): DARVTQTPRHKVTEMGQEVTMRCQPILGHNTVFWYRQTMMQGLELLAYFRNRAPLDDSGMPKDRFSAEMPDATLATLKIQPSEPRDSAVYFCASALRLGTPNTGELFFGEGSRLTVL.

This clonotype came up many times. The V and J genes are TRBV6-1 and TRBJ1-1, with unresolved D. CDR3 length: 17 amino acids. V lost 1 base and J 2 bases, leaving 17 bases between the germline ends. CDR1 is MNHNS, CDR2 SASEGT, per germline. The CDR3: CASSEERASWINTEAFF. The CDR3 DNA sequence: TGTGCCAGCAGTGAAGAAAGGGCCAGTTGGATAAACACTGAAGCTTTCTTT.

The table lists this clonotype with many counts. The chain employs TRBV6-5 and TRBJ1-2; no clear D. Trimming stripped 3 bases from V and 6 bases from J, with 17 bases between. The CDR3 spans 15 residues. From germline, CDR1 is MNHEY and CDR2 SVGAGI. The CDR3 DNA reads as TGTGCCAGCAGTTATGACGACCCGGGAAGGAATGGCTACACCTTC. Translated: CASSYDDPGRNGYTF.